This T cell receptor beta chain appears in the sequencing data of a study of blood T cell repertoires in COVID-19. As processed by the authors: Scientists estimated how many nucleated cells there were by amplifying reference gene primers. Data came from immunoSEQ multiplex PCR; TCRdb stores just in-frame clones and leaves some out. Clone size and V and J calls were adopted from that table, with D and trimming inferred from the DNA. The sample records around 220,000 clones, roughly 84% being singletons. In germline, CDR1 is ENHRY, CDR2 SYGVKD. The CDR3 runs 20 residues. V dropped 0 bases and J dropped 0; count of bases not matched to a gene: 10.

The TCR sequence derives from a man between 40 and 49 years old with active or convalescent COVID-19. V and J are TRBV10-3 and TRBJ2-1; 11 bases fit TRBD2. The sequencing sample was made of peripheral blood. This CDR3 is CAISESAIGLAGGSYNEQFF. For the CDR3, the DNA is TGTGCCATCAGTGAGTCGGCGATCGGACTAGCGGGCGGCTCCTACAATGAGCAGTTCTTC.